This T cell receptor beta chain came from a study of OX40 agonist ivuxolimab in advanced cancers. Turning to the study itself: Ivuxolimab, which is an agonistic anti-OX40 (CD134) antibody, was administered to the patients. Ivuxolimab was delivered to patients intravenously every 2 weeks at doses spanning 0.01 to 10 mg/kg.

With autoimmune disease history or systemic immunosuppression, patients were excluded. CDR1 SGHTA and CDR2 FQGTGA come from the germline V gene. CDR3 length equals 14 residues. The V segment lost 7 bases and the J segment 2 bases; nucleotides outside the gene matches: 4. Data came from immunoSEQ multiplex PCR; TCRdb stores just in-frame clones and leaves some out. The data hold about 38,000 clones, with 87% observed a single time. The gene calls are TRBV7-3 and TRBJ2-2, with 7 nucleotides matching TRBD1. The receptor was derived from an adult with an advanced solid tumor such as melanoma, head and neck, liver or kidney cancer. Sample: CD4+ or CD8+ T cells sorted from blood, taken in a trial of the OX40 agonist ivuxolimab. The CDR3 DNA follows: TGTGCCAGCACCGGACAGGCCAACACCGGGGAGCTGTTTTTT. Amino acid sequence: CASTGQANTGELFF.